A selection of T cell receptor beta chains follows, all from one sample in a study of blood T cell repertoires in COVID-19. Repertoires were generated with immunoSEQ multiplex PCR, while TCRdb's copy carries only in-frame clones and drops some. In the table there are 250,000 to 350,000 clones, 85% to 90% of which are singletons. Sample: peripheral blood. The receptors originated from a woman in her twenties or thirties with COVID-19, enrolled during active disease. The CDR3 runs from the conserved cysteine through the conserved F or W. The order of the fields is D gene, J gene, V gene, clone size, CDR3 DNA, CDR3 protein. D genes are given only for firm matches. Some rows have no size entry. The others give once, few or many, or a class for an expanded clone.

TRBD1	TRBJ1-2	TRBV6-5	once	TGTGCCAGCAGTTACTCGAAGGGACAGGGTGCCTATGGCTACACCTTC	CASSYSKGQGAYGYTF
NA	TRBJ1-2	TRBV19	few	TGTGCCAGTAGACCTACACAAGGGGCGAACTATGGCTACACCTTC	CASRPTQGANYGYTF
TRBD1	TRBJ2-7	TRBV28	once	TGTGCCAGCAGTTTAGGGGGGACAGGGACCGAGCAGTACTTC	CASSLGGTGTEQYF
NA	TRBJ1-3	TRBV15	NA	TGTGCCACCAGCACCCTTAGGACAGCTTTCTCTGGAAACACCATATATTTT	CATSTLRTAFSGNTIYF
TRBD1	TRBJ1-1	TRBV10-3	NA	TGTGCCATCAGCCCGACAGGGGGGAACACTGAAGCTTTCTTT	CAISPTGGNTEAFF
TRBD1	TRBJ2-6	TRBV6-4	NA	TGTGCCAGCAGACCGACAGGGGTAGGGTCTGGGGCCAACGTCCTGACTTTC	CASRPTGVGSGANVLTF
NA	TRBJ1-1	TRBV11-3	NA	TGTGCCAGCAGCCCCTCCCCCAGGAACACTGAAGCTTTCTTT	CASSPSPRNTEAFF
NA	TRBJ1-4	TRBV19	NA	TGTGCCAGTAGTCTAACAGGGTCCCTCAATGAAAAACTGTTTTTT	CASSLTGSLNEKLFF
NA	TRBJ2-3	TRBV3-1/TRBV3-2	NA	TGTGCCAGCAGCCCGGAGCCGACTCGCACAGATACGCAGTATTTT	CASSPEPTRTDTQYF
NA	TRBJ2-6	TRBV6-5	NA	TGTGCCAGTCACGATAGCTCTGGGGCCAACGTCCTGACTTTC	CASHDSSGANVLTF
TRBD1	TRBJ1-1	TRBV28	NA	TGTGCCAGCTGGACAGGGGGGAACACTGAAGCTTTCTTT	CASWTGGNTEAFF
TRBD1	TRBJ1-1	TRBV6-4	NA	TGTGCCAGCAGCCGGGACAGGGGAACTGAAGCTTTCTTT	CASSRDRGTEAFF
NA	TRBJ2-7	TRBV5-4	NA	TGTGCCAGCAGCTCCCCTCAAAGCGGGCTCTACGAGCAGTACTTC	CASSSPQSGLYEQYF
TRBD1	TRBJ1-5	TRBV6-1	once	TGTGCCAGCAGTCCCGGGACAGTGAATCAGCCCCAGCATTTT	CASSPGTVNQPQHF
NA	TRBJ1-5	TRBV27	NA	TGTGCCAGCAGTGAGAATCGGGGAAATCAGCCCCAGCATTTT	CASSENRGNQPQHF
TRBD1	TRBJ2-5	TRBV7-9	NA	TGTGCCAGCACCAGGGACAGGGGGATGGAGACCCAGTACTTC	CASTRDRGMETQYF
TRBD1	TRBJ2-2	TRBV4-2	NA	TGTGCCAGCAGCCAGACAGGGGGCCGATCGAACACCGGGGAGCTGTTTTTT	CASSQTGGRSNTGELFF
TRBD1	TRBJ1-1	TRBV27	NA	TGTGCCAGCAGTTTAAGGGGACAGGGTGCCCCGAACACTGAAGCTTTCTTT	CASSLRGQGAPNTEAFF
TRBD2	TRBJ2-3	TRBV10-3	NA	TGTGCCACAATGCGTGGAGGGGAGGGCCCTGATACGCAGTATTTT	CATMRGGEGPDTQYF
TRBD2	TRBJ2-1	TRBV6-5	NA	TGTGCCAGCGAAGGACTAGCGGGAGTGTCTGAGCAGTTCTTC	CASEGLAGVSEQFF
NA	TRBJ1-5	TRBV7-9	NA	TGTGCCAGCGGGGGGGGATATAGCAATCAGCCCCAGCATTTT	CASGGGYSNQPQHF
TRBD1	TRBJ1-2	TRBV5-6	NA	TGTGCCAGCAGCTTGGACAGGGGTAATGGCTACACCTTC	CASSLDRGNGYTF
NA	TRBJ1-1	TRBV7-2	NA	TGTGCCAGCAGCTTAAACATGGACACTGAAGCTTTCTTT	CASSLNMDTEAFF
TRBD1	TRBJ1-2	TRBV19	few	TGTGCCAGTAGGATAACCCGGGACAGGGAAATCTATGGCTACACCTTC	CASRITRDREIYGYTF
NA	TRBJ2-2	TRBV24-1	NA	TGTGCCACCAGTGATTTGACAGAGCCCGGGGAGCTGTTTTTT	CATSDLTEPGELFF
NA	TRBJ2-2	TRBV7-9	few	TGTGCCAGCAGCTTAGACAGGGCCGGCGGGGAGCTGTTTTTT	CASSLDRAGGELFF
NA	TRBJ1-1	TRBV10-3	NA	TGTGCCAGTAGGGGAGGCCGTGAGGACACTGAAGCTTTCTTT	CASRGGREDTEAFF
NA	TRBJ2-7	TRBV19	NA	TGTGCCAGTAGTATCAACCAGGGCTACGAGCAGTACTTC	CASSINQGYEQYF
TRBD2	TRBJ2-2	TRBV11-2	NA	TGTGCCAGCAGCCCTGGGACTAGCGGCTTCACCGGGGAGCTGTTTTTT	CASSPGTSGFTGELFF
NA	TRBJ1-4	TRBV5-1	NA	TGCGCCAGCAGTACGGGTTCCCCCGGCAACGAAAAACTGTTTTTT	CASSTGSPGNEKLFF
NA	TRBJ2-1	TRBV12-3/TRBV12-4	NA	TGTGCCAGCAGTTTTTCGCGGGAGCAGTTCTTC	CASSFSREQFF
TRBD2	TRBJ2-2	TRBV3-1/TRBV3-2	NA	TGTGCCAGCAGCCTCCGGGGGGCGAACACCGGGGAGCTGTTTTTT	CASSLRGANTGELFF
NA	TRBJ1-2	TRBV29-1	NA	TGCAGCGTTGAAGAAAGCAGGCACTATGGCTACACCTTC	CSVEESRHYGYTF
TRBD2	TRBJ2-7	TRBV5-6	few	TGTGCCAGCACCTTAGCGGGAGGGAGGGGCCGCTACGAGCAGTACTTC	CASTLAGGRGRYEQYF
NA	TRBJ2-7	TRBV10-2	NA	TGCGCCAGCAGTGACTACTCCTACGAGCAGTACTTC	CASSDYSYEQYF
NA	TRBJ1-2	TRBV28	NA	TGTGCCAGCAGTCCCCGCAGTGACTATGGCTACACCTTC	CASSPRSDYGYTF
NA	TRBJ2-3	TRBV24-1	NA	TGTGCCACCAGTGATGCAGGGAGGGATACGCAGTATTTT	CATSDAGRDTQYF
TRBD1	TRBJ2-7	TRBV4-2	NA	TGTGCCAGCCGCCCTTGGACAGGGGGCACCTACGAGCAGTACTTC	CASRPWTGGTYEQYF
NA	TRBJ1-3	TRBV6-5	NA	TGTGCCAGCAGTTACACAGTGGCTGGAAACACCATATATTTT	CASSYTVAGNTIYF
NA	TRBJ1-2	TRBV6-5	NA	TGTGCCAGCAGCCAAAAGGGGTACTCAGATGGCTACACCTTC	CASSQKGYSDGYTF
NA	TRBJ2-3	TRBV7-9	NA	TGTGCCAGCAGCTTAAGGGAGCCCCGCACAGATACGCAGTATTTT	CASSLREPRTDTQYF